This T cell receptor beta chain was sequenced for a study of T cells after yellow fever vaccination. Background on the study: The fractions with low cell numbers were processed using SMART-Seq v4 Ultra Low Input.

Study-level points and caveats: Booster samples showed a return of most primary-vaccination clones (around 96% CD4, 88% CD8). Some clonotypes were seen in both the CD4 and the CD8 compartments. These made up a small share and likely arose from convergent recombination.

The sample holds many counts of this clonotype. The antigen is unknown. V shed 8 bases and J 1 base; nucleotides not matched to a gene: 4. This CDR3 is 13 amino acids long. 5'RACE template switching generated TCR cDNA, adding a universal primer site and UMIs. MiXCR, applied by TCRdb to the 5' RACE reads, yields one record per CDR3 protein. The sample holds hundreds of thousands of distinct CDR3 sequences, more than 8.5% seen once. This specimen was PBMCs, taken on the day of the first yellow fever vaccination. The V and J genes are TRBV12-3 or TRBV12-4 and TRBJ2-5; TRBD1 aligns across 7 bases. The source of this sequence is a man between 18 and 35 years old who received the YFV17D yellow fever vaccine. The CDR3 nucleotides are TGTGCCAGCGGTGACAGGGCCCAAGAGACCCAGTACTTC. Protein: CASGDRAQETQYF.